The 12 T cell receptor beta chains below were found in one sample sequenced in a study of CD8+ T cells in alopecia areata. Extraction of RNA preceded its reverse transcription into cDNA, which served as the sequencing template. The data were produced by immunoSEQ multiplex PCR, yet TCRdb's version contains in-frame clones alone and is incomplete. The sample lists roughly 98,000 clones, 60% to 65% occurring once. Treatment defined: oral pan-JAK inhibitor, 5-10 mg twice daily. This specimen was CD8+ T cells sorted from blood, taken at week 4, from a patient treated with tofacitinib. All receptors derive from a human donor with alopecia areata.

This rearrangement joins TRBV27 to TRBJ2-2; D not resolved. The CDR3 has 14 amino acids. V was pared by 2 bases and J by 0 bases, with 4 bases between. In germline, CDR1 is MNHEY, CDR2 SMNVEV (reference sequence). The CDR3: CASSLISNTGELFF. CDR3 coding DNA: TGTGCCAGCAGTTTAATTTCGAACACCGGGGAGCTGTTTTTT.

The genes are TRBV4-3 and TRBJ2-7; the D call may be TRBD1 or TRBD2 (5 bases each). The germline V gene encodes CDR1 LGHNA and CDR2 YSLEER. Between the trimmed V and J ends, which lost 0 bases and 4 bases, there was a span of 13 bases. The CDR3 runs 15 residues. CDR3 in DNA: TGCGCCAGCAGCCAAGACGAGGGGAGTTTATACGAGCAGTACTTC. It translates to CASSQDEGSLYEQYF.

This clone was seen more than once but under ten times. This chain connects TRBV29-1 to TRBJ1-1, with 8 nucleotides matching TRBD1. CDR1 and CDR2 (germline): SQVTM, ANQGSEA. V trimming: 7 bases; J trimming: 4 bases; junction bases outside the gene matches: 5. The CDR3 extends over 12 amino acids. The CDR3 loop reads CSARTGLTEAFF. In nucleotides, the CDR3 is TGCAGCGCCCGGACAGGGCTCACTGAAGCTTTCTTT.

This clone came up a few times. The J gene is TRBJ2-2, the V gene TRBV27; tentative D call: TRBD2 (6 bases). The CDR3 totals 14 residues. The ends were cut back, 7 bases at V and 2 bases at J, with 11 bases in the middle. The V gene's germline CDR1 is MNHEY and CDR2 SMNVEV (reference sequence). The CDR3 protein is CASMGGVNTGELFF. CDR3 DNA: TGTGCCAGCATGGGCGGGGTCAACACCGGGGAGCTGTTTTTT.

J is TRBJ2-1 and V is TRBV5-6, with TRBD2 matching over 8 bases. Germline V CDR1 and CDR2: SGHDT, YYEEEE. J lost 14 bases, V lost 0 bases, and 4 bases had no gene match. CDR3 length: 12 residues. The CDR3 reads CASSLGAGVEFF. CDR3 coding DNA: TGTGCCAGCAGCTTGGGAGCGGGAGTTGAGTTCTTC.

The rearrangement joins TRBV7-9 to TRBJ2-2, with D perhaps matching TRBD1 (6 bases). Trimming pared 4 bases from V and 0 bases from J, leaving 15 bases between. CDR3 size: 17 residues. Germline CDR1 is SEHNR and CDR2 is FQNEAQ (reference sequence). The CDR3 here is CASSSKEDSPNTGELFF. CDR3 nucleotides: TGTGCCAGCAGCTCGAAGGAGGACAGCCCGAACACCGGGGAGCTGTTTTTT. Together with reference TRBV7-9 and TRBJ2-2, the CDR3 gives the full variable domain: DTGVSQNPRHKITKRGQNVTFRCDPISEHNRLYWYRQTLGQGPEFLTYFQNEAQLEKSRLLSDRFSAERPKGSFSTLEIQRTEQGDSAMYLCASSSKEDSPNTGELFFGEGSRLTVL.

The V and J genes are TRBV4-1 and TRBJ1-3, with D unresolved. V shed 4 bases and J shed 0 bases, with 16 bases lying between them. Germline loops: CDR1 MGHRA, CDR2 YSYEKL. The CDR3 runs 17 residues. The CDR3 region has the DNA TGCGCCAGCAGCCCCTGGACCGGAGATGTCTCTGGAAACACCATATATTTT. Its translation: CASSPWTGDVSGNTIYF.

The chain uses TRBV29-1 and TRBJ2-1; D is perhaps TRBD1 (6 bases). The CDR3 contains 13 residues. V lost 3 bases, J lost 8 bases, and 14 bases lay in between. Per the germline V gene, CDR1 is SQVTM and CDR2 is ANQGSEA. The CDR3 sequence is CSVDPAQGYEQFF. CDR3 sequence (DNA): TGCAGCGTTGATCCGGCGCAGGGGTATGAGCAGTTCTTC.

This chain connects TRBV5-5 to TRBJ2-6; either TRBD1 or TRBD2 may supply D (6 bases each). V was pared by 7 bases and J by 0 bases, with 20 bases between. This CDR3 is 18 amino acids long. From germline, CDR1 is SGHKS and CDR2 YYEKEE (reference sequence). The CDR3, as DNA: TGTGCCAGCGGGGGGAAGGACAGTCCATACTCTGGGGCCAACGTCCTGACTTTC. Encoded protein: CASGGKDSPYSGANVLTF. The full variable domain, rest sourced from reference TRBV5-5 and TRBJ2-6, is DAGVTQSPTHLIKTRGQQVTLRCSPISGHKSVSWYQQVLGQGPQFIFQYYEKEERGRGNFPDRFSARQFPNYSSELNVNALLLGDSALYLCASGGKDSPYSGANVLTFGAGSRLTVL.

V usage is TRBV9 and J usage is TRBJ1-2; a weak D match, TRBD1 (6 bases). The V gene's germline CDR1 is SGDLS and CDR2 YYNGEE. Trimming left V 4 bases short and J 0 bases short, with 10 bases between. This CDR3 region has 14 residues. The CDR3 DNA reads TGTGCCAGCAGCACAGGGTTAGCTAACTATGGCTACACCTTC. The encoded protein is CASSTGLANYGYTF. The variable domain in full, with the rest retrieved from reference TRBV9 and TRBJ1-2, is DSGVTQTPKHLITATGQRVTLRCSPRSGDLSVYWYQQSLDQGLQFLIQYYNGEERAKGNILERFSAQQFPDLHSELNLSSLELGDSALYFCASSTGLANYGYTFGSGTRLTVV.

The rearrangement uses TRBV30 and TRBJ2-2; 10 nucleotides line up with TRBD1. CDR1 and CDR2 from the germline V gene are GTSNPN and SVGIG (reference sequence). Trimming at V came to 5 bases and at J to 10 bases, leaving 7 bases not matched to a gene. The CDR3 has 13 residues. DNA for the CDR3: TGTGCCTGGGAGACAGGGGGCTCGCCGGAGCTGTTTTTT. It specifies CAWETGGSPELFF.

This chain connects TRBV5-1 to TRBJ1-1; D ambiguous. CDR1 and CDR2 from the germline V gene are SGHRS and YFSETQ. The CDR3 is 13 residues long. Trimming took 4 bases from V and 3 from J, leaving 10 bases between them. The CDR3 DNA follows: TGCGCCAGCAGCAAGGGTGGGCACACTGAAGCTTTCTTT. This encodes CASSKGGHTEAFF.